Included here is one T cell receptor beta chain sequence, with context. Antigen specificity is unknown. The sample originates from a study of post-analysis software for immune sequencing data. Germline-derived CDR1 and CDR2 are MNHEY and SVGAGI. This CDR3 comprises 13 residues. V lost 6 bases and J lost 10; bases outside the gene matches: 6. The TCR beta cDNA libraries carried unique molecular identifiers. There were 1 to 10 million T cells, and 510,000 or so cDNA molecules came from them. Each CDR3 protein is one row after TCRdb ran MiXCR on the PCR reads. The repertoire holds hundreds of thousands of distinct CDR3 sequences, with around 60% as singletons. Whole-study results and caveats: Pronounced co-clustering by F measure was evident among identically batched samples. Patients showed TRBV5-6, TRBV5-1 and TRBV20-1 among 4 or 5 TRBV segments more frequent than in controls.

The gene calls are TRBV6-5 and TRBJ2-1; 10 bases agree with TRBD1. Sequenced material: blood. This clonotype was sampled from a girl aged 2 to 9 with multiple sclerosis. In DNA, the CDR3 is TGTGCCAGCAGCCGACAGGGGGCTGACGAGCAGTTCTTC. It yields the protein CASSRQGADEQFF.